The clone carrying this TCR beta chain appeared a few times. Its target is not known. The sample comes from a study of Graves' ophthalmopathy and Graves' hyperthyroidism. General observations from the study: Ophthalmopathy progression was predicted with approximately 64% sensitivity and approximately 72% specificity. Most expanded clonotypes in thyroid above 0.001 frequency also showed up in blood. The 13-signature model separated ophthalmopathy from stable hyperthyroidism at just under 90% sensitivity and 80% to 84% specificity.

The CDR3 loop spans 14 amino acids. The V end was cut by 5 bases, the J end by 8 bases, with 18 bases between. CDR1 is LNHDA and CDR2 is SQIVND in the germline V gene (reference sequence). Amplified TCR beta CDR3 regions were obtained using RNA transcripts as template. The first round was an RT-PCR with HTBI primers, and the second round was a multiplex PCR. TCRdb re-analysed the multiplex PCR reads in MiXCR, keeping a single row per CDR3 protein. This table holds approximately 1.2 million distinct CDR3 sequences, roughly two fifths found once. This chain uses TRBV19 with TRBJ1-1, with D perhaps TRBD1 (6 bases). This receptor was identified in an adult man with Graves' hyperthyroidism. The sequenced material came from peripheral blood or thyroid tissue (not recorded which). The CDR3 DNA is TGTGCCAGTAGTTTCGCCGGGACACCCATAGAAGCTTTCTTT. It is translated as CASSFAGTPIEAFF.